The 14 T cell receptor beta chains in this list originate from one sample, sequenced in a study of blood T cell repertoires in COVID-19. TCRdb keeps only in-frame clones here, not all; method: immunoSEQ multiplex PCR. Here the sample spans several thousand clones, approximately 78% being singletons. Sample: peripheral blood. These receptors all stem from a human donor with active COVID-19. The donor label of this sample is uncertain.

A note on this clone: The junction shows a germline mismatch at one end, possibly a read error. The chain carries TRBV7-9 and TRBJ2-2; possible D gene TRBD2, 7 bases. Germline loops: CDR1 SEHNR, CDR2 FQNEAQ (reference sequence). The CDR3 is made up of 16 amino acids. CDR3 residues: CASRSGAGVNSGELFF. The CDR3 DNA is TGTGCCAGCCGGAGCGGGGCAGGGGTGAACTCCGGGGAGCTGTTTTTT.

The chain couples TRBV5-6 to TRBJ2-1; D possibly corresponds to TRBD1 (5 bases). Germline assignment: CDR1 SGHDT and CDR2 YYEEEE. The CDR3 is 15 residues long. The V and J ends lost 2 bases and 3 bases respectively, with 12 bases between them. The CDR3 nucleotides are TGTGCCAGCAGCTTATTACAGGTTGGCTACAATGAGCAGTTCTTC. Translating gives CASSLLQVGYNEQFF. The full variable domain, in which reference TRBV5-6 and TRBJ2-1 provide the parts outside the CDR3, is DAGVTQSPTHLIKTRGQQVTLRCSPKSGHDTVSWYQQALGQGPQFIFQYYEEEERQRGNFPDRFSGHQFPNYSSELNVNALLLGDSALYLCASSLLQVGYNEQFFGPGTRLTVL.

This sequence joins TRBV7-9 and TRBJ1-5, with D perhaps TRBD1 (5 bases). The CDR3 loop spans 14 amino acids. CDR1 is SEHNR and CDR2 is FQNEAQ in the germline V gene (reference sequence). V was clipped by 8 bases and J by 9 bases, with 20 bases between them. This chain's CDR3 is CASSSAGDVWPQHF. CDR3 DNA sequence: TGTGCCAGCTCCTCAGCGGGGGACGTGTGGCCCCAGCATTTT.

The chain employs TRBV15 and TRBJ2-7; no clear D gene. V lost 3 bases and J lost 3, with 12 bases in between. The germline V gene encodes CDR1 LNHNV and CDR2 YYDKDF (reference sequence). The CDR3 runs to 14 residues. The CDR3 spells CATSRGTVNYEQYF. In DNA form, the CDR3 reads TGTGCCACCAGCAGGGGTACAGTGAACTACGAGCAGTACTTC. The variable domain in full, completed from reference TRBV15 and TRBJ2-7, reads DAMVIQNPRYQVTQFGKPVTLSCSQTLNHNVMYWYQQKSSQAPKLLFHYYDKDFNNEADTPDNFQSRRPNTSFCFLDIRSPGLGDTAMYLCATSRGTVNYEQYFGPGTRLTVT.

This clone was seen a single time. V usage is TRBV6-5 and J usage is TRBJ1-1, with a tentative D call TRBD1 (5 bases). The CDR3 covers 14 residues. V was trimmed by 6 bases and J by 4 bases, leaving 15 bases between them. The germline CDR1 and CDR2 sequences are MNHEY and SVGAGI. CDR3 residues: CASRRDSVGTEAFF. The CDR3 DNA reads as TGTGCCAGCAGGCGCGACAGCGTCGGCACTGAAGCTTTCTTT.

The rearrangement uses TRBV7-9 and TRBJ2-7; a possible D gene is TRBD1 (6 bases). This CDR3 comprises 13 residues. CDR1 and CDR2 from the germline V gene are SEHNR and FQNEAQ (reference sequence). Trimming left V 2 bases short and J 2 bases short, with 7 bases between. As DNA, the CDR3 is TGTGCCAGCAGCTTAAACAGGGCCTACGAGCAGTACTTC. Amino acid sequence: CASSLNRAYEQYF. Looking up the rest from reference TRBV7-9 and TRBJ2-7 gives the full variable domain: DTGVSQNPRHKITKRGQNVTFRCDPISEHNRLYWYRQTLGQGPEFLTYFQNEAQLEKSRLLSDRFSAERPKGSFSTLEIQRTEQGDSAMYLCASSLNRAYEQYFGPGTRLTVT.

The chain uses TRBV6-5 and TRBJ2-1, with unresolved D. The germline V and J ends were trimmed by 2 bases and 6 bases, with 11 bases remaining between them. The germline V gene has CDR1 MNHEY and CDR2 SVGAGI. The CDR3 consists of 14 residues. The CDR3 is CASSYRDLFNEQFF. The CDR3 DNA reads TGTGCCAGCAGTTACCGAGATCTGTTCAATGAGCAGTTCTTC.

The rearrangement joins TRBV6-2 or TRBV6-3 to TRBJ1-3, with D possibly being TRBD1 (6 bases). The CDR3 is made up of 13 amino acids. The ends were cut back, 4 bases at V and 4 bases at J, with 8 bases in the middle. Germline V gene lookup returns CDR1 MNHEY and CDR2 SVGEGT. The CDR3 DNA sequence: TGTGCCAGCAGTTGGACAGAGGGAAACACCATATATTTT. Amino acid sequence: CASSWTEGNTIYF.

This clone was recorded a few times. The chain recombines TRBV7-9 with TRBJ2-7; D is undetermined. The V gene's germline CDR1 is SEHNR and CDR2 FQNEAQ (reference sequence). The CDR3 is 13 amino acids. V lost 1 base, J lost 3 bases, and 7 bases lay in between. The CDR3 DNA reads TGTGCCAGCAGCTTAGTTCTCGGCTACGAGCAGTACTTC. Protein sequence: CASSLVLGYEQYF.

The chain recombines TRBV5-1 with TRBJ1-1; 10 bases agree with TRBD1. Germline V gives CDR1 SGHRS, CDR2 YFSETQ. V trimming: 4 bases; J trimming: 3 bases; junction bases outside the gene matches: 3. The CDR3 spans 14 residues. CDR3 DNA: TGCGCCAGCAGCCGCGGACAGGGGGACACTGAAGCTTTCTTT. It translates to CASSRGQGDTEAFF.

The chain recombines TRBV7-3 with TRBJ2-1; TRBD1 matches 10 bases. V lost 5 bases to trimming and J lost 6 bases; unmatched junction nucleotides: 7. Germline lookup yields CDR1 SGHTA and CDR2 FQGTGA. This CDR3 comprises 15 residues. This CDR3 is CASSKGTGALNEQFF. Written as DNA, the CDR3 is TGTGCCAGCAGCAAAGGGACAGGGGCCCTCAATGAGCAGTTCTTC.

This chain links TRBV7-9 with TRBJ1-4; D is uncertain. V was trimmed by 6 bases and J by 14 bases, leaving 25 bases between them. The CDR3 is 15 amino acids. The V gene's germline CDR1 is SEHNR and CDR2 FQNEAQ (reference sequence). The CDR3 loop is CASRSSGNRRPKLFF. The CDR3 DNA reads TGTGCCAGCAGGTCATCCGGCAACAGACGACCTAAGCTGTTTTTT.

Here the CDR3 DNA reads TGTGCCAGCGGAAATCAGGGGGAAAACCGTGGCTACACCTTC. Its protein product is CASGNQGENRGYTF. This chain links TRBV6-5 with TRBJ1-2, with TRBD1 matching 7 bases. This CDR3 is built from 14 residues. Germline V gene sequence: CDR1 MNHEY, CDR2 SVGAGI. Trimming removed 8 bases from V and 7 bases from J; junction bases left unmatched: 13.

CDR3 in amino acids: CATGTGRHTEAFF. CDR3 nucleotide sequence: TGTGCCACTGGGACAGGGCGGCACACTGAAGCTTTCTTT. J is TRBJ1-1 and V is TRBV10-3; 9 bases map to TRBD1. This CDR3 is 13 amino acids long. Germline loops: CDR1 ENHRY, CDR2 SYGVKD. V lost 10 bases and J lost 3; bases outside the gene matches: 6.